This TCR beta chain was observed in a study of cytomegalovirus exposure and HLA in healthy donors. Study-level results: Immune exposure was documented only through CMV serostatus. An analysis that was carried out later associated 15,000 to 20,000 TCR beta sequences with HLA alleles at 0.05 false discovery rate.

Notes on this clone: The antigen remains undetermined.

The CDR3 covers 18 residues. V gave up 4 bases and J gave up 0 bases; unmatched junction bases: 8. CDR1 and CDR2 from the germline V gene are MNHEY and SMNVEV (reference sequence). The PCR had 60 Vbeta and 13 Jbeta primers. Sequencing used immunoSEQ multiplex PCR; TCRdb keeps in-frame clones, though not all of them. The table has around 120,000 clones, around 80% seen once. The clonotype originates from a man between 45 and 60 years old in good health and CMV-seronegative. This rearrangement joins TRBV27 to TRBJ2-7; 14 nucleotides agree with TRBD2. Material for sequencing was PBMCs. CDR3 in amino acids: CASSSPGLAGGTSYEQYF. In DNA, the CDR3 is TGTGCCAGCAGTTCCCCCGGACTAGCGGGAGGTACCTCCTACGAGCAGTACTTC.